These 15 T cell receptor beta chains came from one sample sequenced in a study of beta chain features in type 1 diabetes. Overall study findings and caveats: All four CD4+ subsets of Type 1 diabetes patients contained TCRB CDR3s that were moderately but significantly shorter.

Reverse transcribing all isolated RNA meant expressed TCRB transcripts were sequenced. The table came from immunoSEQ multiplex PCR; TCRdb's copy has only in-frame clones and leaves some out. The sample includes roughly 130,000 clones, about 16% seen only once; the top ten take over 2%. The antigens of these receptors remain unknown. The sample taken for sequencing was central memory CD4+ T cells from blood. Receptor source: a man between 25 and 39 years old with type 1 diabetes.

The CDR3 sequence is CASSEVRYTF. The CDR3 DNA reads as TGTGCCAGCAGTGAAGTGCGCTACACCTTC. The chain combines TRBV2 with TRBJ1-2; D not resolved. This CDR3 has 10 amino acids. Germline CDR1 SNHLY, CDR2 FYNNEI. Trimming took 1 base from V and 9 from J, leaving 3 bases between them. Full variable domain (rest looked up from reference TRBV2 and TRBJ1-2): EPEVTQTPSHQVTQMGQEVILRCVPISNHLYFYWYRQILGQKVEFLVSFYNNEISEKSEIFDDQFSVERPDGSNFTLKIRSTKLEDSAMYFCASSEVRYTFGSGTRLTVV.

There are a few counts of this clone. The chain couples TRBV5-1 to TRBJ2-5; D possibly corresponds to TRBD2 (5 bases). This CDR3 is 16 amino acids long. The V and J ends lost 0 bases and 3 bases respectively, with 15 bases between them. The V gene's germline CDR1 is SGHRS and CDR2 YFSETQ. The CDR3 sequence: CASSLVPAGSEETQYF. The CDR3 DNA reads TGCGCCAGCAGCTTGGTTCCTGCGGGCAGCGAAGAGACCCAGTACTTC. The whole variable domain, filled in from reference TRBV5-1 and TRBJ2-5, reads KAGVTQTPRYLIKTRGQQVTLSCSPISGHRSVSWYQQTPGQGLQFLFEYFSETQRNKGNFPGRFSGRQFSNSRSEMNVSTLELGDSALYLCASSLVPAGSEETQYFGPGTRLLVL.

This clone was observed a few times. The V and J genes are TRBV5-1 and TRBJ2-3; perhaps TRBD1 as D (6 bases). The ends were cut back, 0 bases at V and 1 base at J, with 9 bases in the middle. The CDR3 consists of 15 residues. Germline CDR1 and CDR2: SGHRS and YFSETQ. The DNA for the CDR3 is TGCGCCAGCAGCTTGGGACAGGAGCGCACAGATACGCAGTATTTT. Its translation: CASSLGQERTDTQYF.

This CDR3 is CASSAMSTAYYGYTF. The CDR3 DNA follows: TGTGCCAGCAGCGCGATGTCTACAGCGTACTATGGCTACACCTTC. The chain links TRBV9 to TRBJ1-2; D not resolved. The CDR3 extends over 15 amino acids. Germline V lookup: CDR1 SGDLS, CDR2 YYNGEE. Trimming left V 3 bases short and J 3 bases short, with 15 bases between.

The chain carries TRBV30 and TRBJ1-3, with D possibly matching TRBD1 (6 bases). The germline V and J ends were trimmed by 4 bases and 1 base, with 8 bases remaining between them. Looked up from germline, CDR1 is GTSNPN and CDR2 is SVGIG (reference sequence). The CDR3 runs 13 residues. CDR3 nucleotide sequence: TGTGCCTGGATAACAGGGTCTGGAAACACCATATATTTT. This translates into CAWITGSGNTIYF.

The rearrangement joins TRBV20-1 to TRBJ2-1, with D uncertain. V shed 3 bases and J shed 5 bases, with 5 bases lying between them. From germline, CDR1 is DFQATT and CDR2 SNEGSKA (reference sequence). This CDR3 region has 11 residues. The CDR3 loop reads CSASQDNEQFF. The CDR3 DNA is TGCAGTGCTAGTCAGGACAATGAGCAGTTCTTC.

This clone is judged medium-sized. The chain employs TRBV13 and TRBJ2-7, with D possibly matching TRBD1 (6 bases). This CDR3 has 12 amino acids. With 5 bases removed from V and 3 bases from J, the gap between germline ends came to 8 bases. Germline V gives CDR1 PRHDT, CDR2 FYEKMQ (reference sequence). DNA for the CDR3: TGTGCCAGCAGCGACAGGCACTACGAGCAGTACTTC. This translates into CASSDRHYEQYF.

The table lists this clone with a few counts. The chain joins TRBV5-4 to TRBJ2-2, with D possibly being TRBD1 (5 bases). The V end was cut by 10 bases, the J end by 2 bases, with 12 bases between. This CDR3 spans 13 amino acids. CDR1 and CDR2 (germline): SGHNT, YYREEE (reference sequence). This chain's CDR3 is CALGALNTGELFF. CDR3 bases: TGTGCCCTAGGGGCCCTAAACACCGGGGAGCTGTTTTTT. Filled out from reference TRBV5-4 and TRBJ2-2, the complete variable domain reads ETGVTQSPTHLIKTRGQQVTLRCSSQSGHNTVSWYQQALGQGPQFIFQYYREEENGRGNFPPRFSGLQFPNYSSELNVNALELDDSALYLCALGALNTGELFFGEGSRLTVL.

The chain uses TRBV10-3 and TRBJ2-7; 9 bases line up with TRBD1. The CDR3 loop spans 15 amino acids. J gave up 6 bases and V 7 bases, and 13 bases lay outside the gene matches. The germline gives CDR1 ENHRY, CDR2 SYGVKD. Written as DNA, the CDR3 is TGTGCCATCACCCCACACCGGGACAGGGAAACCGAGCAGTACTTC. This translates into CAITPHRDRETEQYF.

This clone was seen a handful of times. The V and J genes are TRBV4-2 and TRBJ2-5; D gene ambiguous. Germline V lookup: CDR1 LGHNA, CDR2 YNFKEQ. V was trimmed by 6 bases and J by 4 bases, leaving 21 bases between them. CDR3 length: 16 amino acids. The CDR3 sequence: CASSPYKDSTPETQYF. The CDR3 region has the DNA TGTGCCAGCAGTCCTTACAAAGACTCAACGCCAGAGACCCAGTACTTC.

The V and J genes are TRBV29-1 and TRBJ1-1, with D uncertain. The V end was cut by 7 bases, the J end by 3 bases, with 6 bases between. The germline CDR1 and CDR2 sequences are SQVTM and ANQGSEA. The CDR3 loop spans 10 amino acids. The CDR3 is CSGSDTEAFF. For the CDR3, the DNA is TGCAGCGGGTCCGACACTGAAGCTTTCTTT.

The chain is built from TRBV7-2 and TRBJ2-7; D uncertain. Germline V gives CDR1 SGHTA, CDR2 FQGNSA. The CDR3 runs 16 residues. V gave up 1 base and J gave up 1 base, with 14 bases separating them. CDR3 region: CASSLVARARSYEQYF. The CDR3 nucleotides are TGTGCCAGCAGCTTAGTTGCACGGGCCAGGTCCTACGAGCAGTACTTC.

This chain links TRBV7-9 with TRBJ1-3; D perhaps matches TRBD1 (5 bases). Germline CDR1 is SEHNR and CDR2 is FQNEAQ (reference sequence). V lost 4 bases and J lost 4, with 11 bases in between. This CDR3 is built from 14 residues. The CDR3 protein is CASSSGTVGNTIYF. CDR3 in DNA: TGTGCCAGCAGCTCCGGGACGGTCGGAAACACCATATATTTT.

This chain uses TRBV6-6 with TRBJ2-7; D is uncertain. The CDR3 has 11 amino acids. Trimming pared 5 bases from V and 5 bases from J, leaving 7 bases between. Germline assignment: CDR1 MNHNY and CDR2 SVGAGI (reference sequence). The CDR3 loop reads CASSISHEQYF. CDR3 nucleotides: TGTGCCAGCAGTATAAGCCACGAGCAGTACTTC.

Many counts were recorded for this clone. The chain recombines TRBV28 with TRBJ1-2; D is ambiguous. The germline V and J ends were trimmed by 5 bases and 3 bases, with 7 bases remaining between them. The germline gives CDR1 MDHEN, CDR2 SYDVKM. CDR3 length: 12 amino acids. CDR3 protein: CASSPLYYGYTF. CDR3 DNA: TGTGCCAGCAGTCCCTTATACTATGGCTACACCTTC.